The 4 T cell receptor beta chains below all came from one sample that was sequenced in a study of identical twins. TCRdb processed the 5' RACE reads anew with MiXCR; each CDR3 protein has one entry. The sample records about 280,000 distinct CDR3 sequences, about 8.3% being singletons. These same records also appear under a second study, on yellow fever vaccine responses in identical twins.

Sequenced: memory (CD45RO+) T cells sorted from blood. All receptors come from a young woman in good health.

Many counts were recorded for this clonotype. This chain links TRBV20-1 with TRBJ2-1; D is uncertain. V dropped 0 bases and J dropped 2 bases, with 14 bases sitting between them. This CDR3 has 16 residues. Germline CDR1 DFQATT, CDR2 SNEGSKA (reference sequence). The CDR3 region is CSARDLRLFTYNEQFF. The CDR3 nucleotides read TGCAGTGCTAGAGATCTAAGGTTGTTCACCTACAATGAGCAGTTCTTC.

There are many counts of this clonotype. The J gene is TRBJ1-5, the V gene TRBV20-1; no clear D. This CDR3 is 14 amino acids long. Germline V gives CDR1 DFQATT, CDR2 SNEGSKA (reference sequence). V shed 0 bases and J shed 3 bases, with 9 bases lying between them. The CDR3, as DNA: TGCAGTGCTAGAGATACCGGAAACAATCAGCCCCAGCATTTT. Protein product: CSARDTGNNQPQHF.

This chain uses TRBV20-1 with TRBJ2-1, with 11 bases matching TRBD2. Looked up from germline, CDR1 is DFQATT and CDR2 is SNEGSKA (reference sequence). The CDR3 covers 14 residues. V gave up 6 bases and J gave up 8 bases; unmatched junction bases: 9. CDR3 in DNA: TGCAGTGCCCGAGTTAGCGGGGGGGCCCATGAGCAGTTCTTC. It codes for CSARVSGGAHEQFF.

This clonotype was counted ten times or more. The chain employs TRBV12-3 or TRBV12-4 and TRBJ1-6, with D maybe TRBD1 (6 bases). This CDR3 comprises 15 residues. Trimming removed 3 bases at V and 8 bases at J, with 14 bases between. CDR3 amino acids: CASSLSTGIDSPLHF. Here the CDR3 DNA reads TGTGCCAGCAGTTTGAGTACAGGGATAGATTCACCCCTCCACTTT.